A selection of T cell receptor beta chains follows, all from one sample in a study of blood T cell repertoires in COVID-19. The table came from immunoSEQ multiplex PCR; TCRdb's copy has only in-frame clones and leaves some out. The sample contains approximately 170,000 clones, 70% to 90% of which appear only once. Sequenced input: PBMCs or T cells enriched from blood (not recorded which). All receptors derive from a man aged 40-50 years who had recovered from COVID-19. The conserved cysteine and the conserved F or W are not part of the CDR3 here.

TRBJ1-2	TRBV19	ASSYRDVYGYT
TRBJ1-1	TRBV5-1	ASSPENGRGTEAF
TRBJ2-7	TRBV27	ANRDRYEQY
TRBJ2-3	TRBV24-1	ATSDRTGELIMRGGTDTQY
TRBJ1-1	TRBV7-9	ASRREFNTEAF
TRBJ1-1	TRBV18	ASSQEQGTDTEAF
TRBJ1-4	TRBV6-5	ASSFSHGQRPSKLF
TRBJ1-1	TRBV27	ASSLLTGFRGTEAF
TRBJ2-1	TRBV4-2	ASSQDGLNEQF
TRBJ2-7	TRBV5-1	ASSLGQGLYEQY
TRBJ1-2	TRBV10-1	ASSSTGIDGYT
TRBJ1-5	TRBV10-3	AIRSQEDQPQH
TRBJ2-7	TRBV5-4	ASSRDSTYEQY
TRBJ2-2	TRBV12-5	ASGLAGTGGAGELF
TRBJ2-5	TRBV3-1/TRBV3-2	ASSPGQGGLETQY
TRBJ2-3	TRBV4-1	ASSRGTSGGITDTQY
TRBJ2-5	TRBV3-1/TRBV3-2	ASSRNQQGVGETQY